These 21 T cell receptor beta chains were all obtained from the same sample, sequenced in a study of cytomegalovirus exposure and HLA in healthy donors. Amplification used 60 Vbeta primers and 13 Jbeta primers. Here immunoSEQ multiplex PCR was the method, and the copy in TCRdb shows in-frame clones only, minus some. The top ten clones hold roughly 2.9% of a sample with under 110,000 clones, 60% to 75% of them seen once. Sequenced: PBMCs. These receptors originate from a male donor in good health and CMV-seropositive.

This clone turned up a few times. The rearrangement links TRBV14 to TRBJ2-7; 8 positions match TRBD1. J gave up 6 bases and V 4 bases, and 11 bases lay outside the gene matches. Germline-derived CDR1 and CDR2 are SGHDN and FVKESK. CDR3 length: 15 amino acids. CDR3 sequence (DNA): TGTGCCAGCAGCCGAGAGACAGGGGCCCTGATCGAGCAGTACTTC. Translated: CASSRETGALIEQYF. Drawing the rest from reference TRBV14 and TRBJ2-7, the complete variable domain is EAGVTQFPSHSVIEKGQTVTLRCDPISGHDNLYWYRRVMGKEIKFLLHFVKESKQDESGMPNNRFLAERTGGTYSTLKVQPAELEDSGVYFCASSRETGALIEQYFGPGTRLTVT.

This clone has just a few counts. The chain recombines TRBV29-1 with TRBJ2-3; the match to TRBD2 covers 11 bases. The CDR3 is 15 amino acids. CDR1 SQVTM and CDR2 ANQGSEA come from the germline V gene. The V gene end was trimmed by 4 bases and the J gene end by 5 bases; junction bases not matched to a gene: 8. CDR3 region: CSVVVLAGVGDTQYF. CDR3 sequence (DNA): TGCAGCGTTGTGGTACTAGCGGGAGTAGGAGATACGCAGTATTTT.

The chain combines TRBV4-3 with TRBJ2-7; TRBD2 agrees at 15 bases. J was trimmed by 4 bases and V by 5 bases; bases with no gene match: 12. The CDR3 consists of 18 residues. Germline lookup yields CDR1 LGHNA and CDR2 YSLEER. The CDR3 DNA reads TGCGCCAGCAGCGAGGGACTAGCGGGGGGCCTGAATGATTACGAGCAGTACTTC. As protein: CASSEGLAGGLNDYEQYF.

CDR3 in DNA: TGTGCCAGCAGCCTTCGGACAGGGGATCAGCCCCAGCATTTT. Its protein product is CASSLRTGDQPQHF. The chain recombines TRBV4-2 with TRBJ1-5, with 9 nucleotides matching TRBD1. J gave up 5 bases and V 4 bases, and 3 bases lay outside the gene matches. CDR1 LGHNA and CDR2 YNFKEQ come from the germline V gene. The CDR3 has 14 residues.

This chain joins TRBV29-1 and TRBJ2-1, with 7 bases fitting TRBD1. The CDR3 covers 13 residues. V dropped 2 bases and J dropped 7; count of bases not matched to a gene: 5. CDR1 is SQVTM and CDR2 is ANQGSEA in the germline V gene. CDR3 bases: TGCAGCGTTGAAATTATACAGGGGAATGAGCAGTTCTTC. This sequence encodes CSVEIIQGNEQFF.

Comments on this clone: A junction boundary mismatches the germline segment, possibly from a read error. The CDR3 nucleotides read TGCGCCAGCAGCCAAGAATGGAGGGGCAATCAGCCCCAGAATTTT. Residues: CASSQEWRGNQPQNF. The genes are TRBV4-1 and TRBJ1-5; a weak D match, TRBD1 (5 bases). This CDR3 spans 15 amino acids. The germline V gene has CDR1 MGHRA and CDR2 YSYEKL.

The sample holds a few counts of this clone. The chain joins TRBV6-1 to TRBJ2-7; 7 bases map to TRBD2. V shed 0 bases and J 0 bases; nucleotides not matched to a gene: 2. Germline CDR1 reads MNHNS; CDR2 reads SASEGT. The CDR3 is made up of 15 amino acids. The CDR3 DNA reads TGTGCCAGCAGTGAAGCACTAGCGAGCTCCTACGAGCAGTACTTC. Protein sequence: CASSEALASSYEQYF.

The chain couples TRBV6-5 to TRBJ1-5; D gene uncertain. The CDR3 extends over 14 amino acids. The germline CDR1 and CDR2 sequences are MNHEY and SVGAGI. Trimming stripped 0 bases from V and 6 bases from J, with 9 bases between. The CDR3 bases are TGTGCCAGCAGTTACTCCGGGTTGCTTCAGCCCCAGCATTTT. This sequence encodes CASSYSGLLQPQHF.

This sequence joins TRBV2 and TRBJ1-2, with 7 bases aligning to TRBD1. Germline V lookup: CDR1 SNHLY, CDR2 FYNNEI. Unmatched junction bases numbered 11, after V lost 5 bases and J lost 8 bases. The CDR3 spans 14 residues. CDR3 sequence (DNA): TGTGCCAGCAGTCGCGAGAGACAGGGAGACGGCTACACCTTC. Protein product: CASSRERQGDGYTF.

By share, this clone ranks as medium-sized. The chain couples TRBV6-1 to TRBJ2-2; 7 nucleotides agree with TRBD1. The CDR3 is 15 residues long. V lost 4 bases, J lost 7 bases, and 9 bases stayed unmatched. Germline CDR1 reads MNHNS; CDR2 reads SASEGT. CDR3 in DNA: TGTGCCAGCAGTGGCCCGGGACAGTTTCTCGGGGAGCTGTTTTTT. This gives the protein CASSGPGQFLGELFF.

This chain uses TRBV28 with TRBJ2-1; D not certain. The CDR3 covers 17 residues. V lost 5 bases, J lost 0 bases, and 17 bases lay in between. Germline CDR1 and CDR2: MDHEN and SYDVKM. For the CDR3, the DNA is TGTGCCAGCAGTCGACCCGGGTTAGATAGCTCCTACAATGAGCAGTTCTTC. Translating it yields CASSRPGLDSSYNEQFF. Supplemented by reference TRBV28 and TRBJ2-1, the full variable domain reads DVKVTQSSRYLVKRTGEKVFLECVQDMDHENMFWYRQDPGLGLRLIYFSYDVKMKEKGDIPEGYSVSREKKERFSLILESASTNQTSMYLCASSRPGLDSSYNEQFFGPGTRLTVL.

The rearrangement joins TRBV19 to TRBJ1-1, with 8 bases lining up with TRBD1. V was pared by 3 bases and J by 5 bases, with 8 bases of the junction left unmatched. This CDR3 comprises 15 residues. CDR1 LNHDA and CDR2 SQIVND come from the germline V gene (reference sequence). CDR3 protein: CASSMGRGLSTEAFF. DNA of the CDR3: TGTGCCAGTAGTATGGGCAGGGGGCTGAGTACTGAAGCTTTCTTT.

The V and J genes are TRBV25-1 and TRBJ2-1; TRBD1 matches 8 bases. V shed 4 bases and J 4 bases; nucleotides not matched to a gene: 6. Germline V gives CDR1 MGHDK, CDR2 SYGVNS. The CDR3 sequence is 15 residues long. CDR3 in amino acids: CASSADRGVYNEQFF. CDR3 in DNA: TGTGCCAGCAGTGCCGACAGGGGTGTTTACAATGAGCAGTTCTTC.

This chain connects TRBV6-5 to TRBJ1-4, with D perhaps matching TRBD1 (6 bases). V lost 4 bases to trimming and J lost 0 bases, with 6 bases between them. Germline lookup yields CDR1 MNHEY and CDR2 SVGAGI. The CDR3 totals 14 residues. This CDR3 reads CASSWTATNEKLFF. For the CDR3, the DNA is TGTGCCAGCAGTTGGACAGCAACTAATGAAAAACTGTTTTTT.

This clone appeared a few times. V and J are TRBV7-9 and TRBJ1-2, with a possible D match to TRBD1 (6 bases). V lost 4 bases and J 0 bases, leaving 15 bases between the germline ends. The CDR3 runs 16 residues. Germline assignment: CDR1 SEHNR and CDR2 FQNEAQ (reference sequence). CDR3 protein: CASSSGKDSPNYGYTF. As DNA, the CDR3 is TGTGCCAGCAGCTCCGGTAAGGACAGTCCTAACTATGGCTACACCTTC. Based on the CDR3 plus reference TRBV7-9 and TRBJ1-2, the full variable domain is DTGVSQNPRHKITKRGQNVTFRCDPISEHNRLYWYRQTLGQGPEFLTYFQNEAQLEKSRLLSDRFSAERPKGSFSTLEIQRTEQGDSAMYLCASSSGKDSPNYGYTFGSGTRLTVV.

The rearrangement uses TRBV5-4 and TRBJ2-1, with TRBD2 identical over 7 bases. Germline trimming cut 0 bases from V and 0 bases from J; bases unmatched to any gene: 3. This CDR3 has 16 amino acids. CDR1 is SGHNT and CDR2 is YYREEE in the germline V gene (reference sequence). The CDR3 bases are TGTGCCAGCAGCTTGGGACTAGCTGGCTCCTACAATGAGCAGTTCTTC. Translated: CASSLGLAGSYNEQFF.

The chain joins TRBV27 to TRBJ1-2; perhaps TRBD1 as D (6 bases). Germline V gives CDR1 MNHEY, CDR2 SMNVEV (reference sequence). This CDR3 spans 14 amino acids. V was clipped by 3 bases and J by 0 bases, with 8 bases between them. CDR3 bases: TGTGCCAGCAGTTTTCAGGGGACTAACTATGGCTACACCTTC. Its protein product is CASSFQGTNYGYTF.

The chain is built from TRBV15 and TRBJ2-2; D gene uncertain. Germline values: CDR1 LNHNV, CDR2 YYDKDF (reference sequence). This CDR3 has 17 residues. V was cut by 0 bases and J by 0 bases, with 11 bases left in between. The CDR3 coding sequence is TGTGCCACCAGCAGAGATCTCCTAACCTCGAACACCGGGGAGCTGTTTTTT. Its translation: CATSRDLLTSNTGELFF.

This clone has only one observation. The V gene is TRBV4-2, the J gene TRBJ2-5; D perhaps matches TRBD2 (6 bases). The CDR3 length is 16 residues. Trimming removed 6 bases from V and 5 bases from J, with 22 bases in between. Germline V gene data show CDR1 as LGHNA and CDR2 as YNFKEQ. The CDR3 loop is CASSVGDWPSEETQYF. For the CDR3, the DNA is TGTGCCAGCAGTGTAGGTGATTGGCCTAGCGAGGAGACCCAGTACTTC.

The genes are TRBV11-3 and TRBJ2-3, with 7 bases that match TRBD2. CDR1 and CDR2 (germline): SGHNT, YENEEA. The CDR3 contains 14 residues. The J segment lost 0 bases and the V segment lost 5 bases, leaving 2 bases of the junction unmatched. CDR3 nucleotide sequence: TGTGCCAGCAGCCGGACTAGTAGCACAGATACGCAGTATTTT. It is translated as CASSRTSSTDTQYF. The full variable domain, its missing parts supplied by reference TRBV11-3 and TRBJ2-3, is EAGVVQSPRYKIIEKKQPVAFWCNPISGHNTLYWYLQNLGQGPELLIRYENEEAVDDSQLPKDRFSAERLKGVDSTLKIQPAELGDSAVYLCASSRTSSTDTQYFGPGTRLTVL.

The chain uses TRBV19 and TRBJ2-1; D is possibly TRBD2 (6 bases). Trimming cost V 5 bases and J 3 bases, with 20 bases left between them. CDR1 is LNHDA, CDR2 SQIVND, per germline (reference sequence). The length of the CDR3 is 17 residues. CDR3 DNA sequence: TGTGCCAGTAGTTTGTCTATTAGCGGAGCAGTCTACAATGAGCAGTTCTTC. Residues: CASSLSISGAVYNEQFF. Together with reference TRBV19 and TRBJ2-1, the CDR3 gives the full variable domain: DGGITQSPKYLFRKEGQNVTLSCEQNLNHDAMYWYRQDPGQGLRLIYYSQIVNDFQKGDIAEGYSVSREKKESFPLTVTSAQKNPTAFYLCASSLSISGAVYNEQFFGPGTRLTVL.